This T cell receptor beta chain was sequenced in a study of T cell responses to AZD1222 COVID-19 vaccine (dated by TCRdb to about 2021). About the full investigation: A total of just over 230 trial participants underwent TCR sequencing, of whom nearly 210 received two doses of AZD1222 and 26 received two doses of the MenACWY control vaccine. Trial participants were enrolled into age subgroups of 18-55, 56-69 and 70-plus years, which contained approximately 150, 28 and 58 TCR-sequenced participants, respectively.

The time point label here, explained by the study, means: about 28 days (+/-7) after the second vaccine dose. Because spike-specific TCR depth and breadth did not differ between the two schedules, AZD1222 recipients who got a second dose at roughly 4 weeks were pooled with those who got a second dose at roughly 12 weeks. Samples from vaccinated people were obtained from the UK trials COV001 and COV002, which included a single-blind randomized controlled phase 2/3 trial of AZD1222 (ChAdOx1 nCoV-19) in healthy adults. Trial participant PBMC samples were collected at day 0 and day 28 after the second dose for TCRbeta chain sequencing. The CDR3 regions of human TCRbeta chains were analyzed by immunosequencing. For the original study's pipeline: Repertoire TCRs were matched against a reference library of SARS-CoV-2-specific TCRs generated with the MIRA antigen-specificity platform. Breadth was defined as the fraction of unique TCRs that were SARS-CoV-2-associated, and depth was defined as the fraction of total T cells that were SARS-CoV-2-associated. Each spike-specific TCR was assigned to its reactive spike region and to a CD4 or CD8 class using the MIRA data. Log10-transformed breadth and depth values were compared by one-way ANOVA with Sidak's multiple comparisons tests. TCRdb stores this immuneACCESS table with in-frame sequences only. Part of the clones is absent; in the studies checked, under half of the shortfall reflects unresolved V genes, and no reason is known for the rest. From that table come the V and J calls and clone size; the DNA was used to work out D and trimming. The sample table lists around 120,000 clones, 75% to 85% of them with a count of one. The ten largest account for 25% to 35% of the sample.

Remarks on this clone: Its recognized antigen is unknown. Base-call qualities are not available, and no considerably larger clone is one nucleotide away.

Overall study outcomes, separate from this receptor: Nearly half of unique spike-specific TCRs reportedly recognized epitopes outside regions mutated in the B.1.351 and B.1.1.7 variants. Spike-specific TCR breadth and depth rose significantly after two AZD1222 doses compared with day 0 and with MenACWY recipients. Conclusions about previously exposed vaccinees are limited, since just five or six AZD1222 recipients were seropositive for SARS-CoV-2 at baseline. The 56-69-year group was small, and its depth increase did not reach significance, likely because of low power. The whole spike protein was spanned by vaccine-associated CD4 TCRs, and dominant responses were seen in regions 160-218 and 743-854. No day 14 peak-response samples were available, so repertoires were characterized only after the peak T cell response. Most participants were white British and females outnumbered males, and the authors suggested that clonal diversity may have been underestimated.

Cut back by 4 bases and 5 bases, the V and J ends lie 15 bases apart. CDR1 SGHRS and CDR2 YFSETQ are derived from the germline V gene. The CDR3 measures 15 amino acids from cysteine to phenylalanine. The CDR3 DNA has 45 bases and is translated from base 1. The sample was peripheral blood, taken 28 days after the second AZD1222 dose. The receptor chain draws on TRBV5-1 and TRBJ2-2; TRBD1 is a weak D gene call, 6 bases matching. The source of this sequence is an adult who received the AZD1222 COVID-19 vaccine. This receptor has the CDR3 CASSADRIGTGELFF. The DNA sequence is TGCGCCAGCAGCGCCGACAGGATCGGTACCGGGGAGCTGTTTTTT.